What follows are 7 T cell receptor beta chains derived from one specimen sequenced in a study of blood T cell repertoires in COVID-19 (dated by TCRdb to about 2020). Preparation of the library involved the immunoSEQ multiplex PCR assay. Drawn from immuneACCESS, this table holds only the in-frame rearrangements with V and J called that TCRdb kept. Clones are partly lost; checked studies trace under half to an unresolved V gene and leave the rest unexplained. For this sample the table gives roughly 140,000 clones, of which 88% were detected only once. The leading ten clones occupy more than 25% of the sample. Sample: peripheral blood. The source of these receptors is a human donor in a cohort sampled during active COVID-19.

The chain links TRBV6-5 to TRBJ1-1; D uncertain. V was trimmed by 5 bases and J by 7 bases, leaving 11 bases between them. The V gene's germline CDR1 is MNHEY and CDR2 SVGAGI. The CDR3 runs 12 residues. The CDR3 DNA sequence: TGTGCCAGCAGTCTCCGCCAGGTTGAAGCTTTCTTT. This sequence encodes CASSLRQVEAFF.

This rearrangement joins TRBV15 to TRBJ1-1; no reliable D call. The CDR3 length is 15 residues. CDR1 LNHNV and CDR2 YYDKDF come from the germline V gene (reference sequence). With 3 bases removed from V and 0 bases from J, the gap between germline ends came to 11 bases. The CDR3 region is CATSRGRRMNTEAFF. CDR3 DNA sequence: TGTGCCACCAGCAGGGGGAGAAGAATGAACACTGAAGCTTTCTTT.

V and J are TRBV7-8 and TRBJ1-1; maybe TRBD1 (5 bases). Germline CDR1 SGHVS, CDR2 FQNEAQ. V lost 5 bases to trimming and J lost 4 bases, with 17 bases between them. The CDR3 is made up of 15 amino acids. CDR3 in amino acids: CASSDLQGGPTEAFF. The DNA of the CDR3 is TGTGCCAGCAGCGACCTCCAGGGAGGCCCCACTGAAGCTTTCTTT. The full variable domain, its missing parts supplied by reference TRBV7-8 and TRBJ1-1, is GAGVSQSPRYKVAKRGQDVALRCDPISGHVSLFWYQQALGQGPEFLTYFQNEAQLDKSGLPSDRFFAERPEGSVSTLKIQRTQQEDSAVYLCASSDLQGGPTEAFFGQGTRLTVV.

The chain uses TRBV11-3 and TRBJ2-2; TRBD1 matches at 10 bases. The CDR3 is 16 amino acids. CDR1 and CDR2 from the germline V gene are SGHNT and YENEEA. V was clipped by 1 base and J by 4 bases; unmatched bases: 3. The CDR3 DNA reads TGTGCCAGCAGCTTAGGAGGGACAGGGGTCACCGGGGAGCTGTTTTTT. Amino acids: CASSLGGTGVTGELFF.

This sequence joins TRBV18 and TRBJ1-1, with 9 bases matching TRBD1. After removal of 2 bases from V and 5 bases from J, the junction contained 3 bases not matched to a gene. Germline V lookup: CDR1 KGHSH, CDR2 LQKENI. The CDR3 contains 14 residues. The CDR3 is CASSPDRGGTEAFF. The CDR3 DNA reads as TGTGCCAGCTCACCAGACAGGGGGGGAACTGAAGCTTTCTTT.

This clone came up once. The CDR3 bases are TGTGCCAGCAGCTTAGGAGACTATAGCACAGATACGCAGTATTTT. Translated: CASSLGDYSTDTQYF. The chain couples TRBV11-3 to TRBJ2-3; weak D call: TRBD2 (5 bases). The CDR3 extends over 15 amino acids. The ends were cut back, 1 base at V and 0 bases at J, with 8 bases in the middle. The V gene's germline CDR1 is SGHNT and CDR2 YENEEA.

CDR3 sequence reads: CSVSERETEAFF. In DNA form, the CDR3 reads TGCAGTGTAAGTGAGAGGGAAACTGAAGCTTTCTTT. This chain connects TRBV20-1 to TRBJ1-1; D not certain. Germline CDR1 DFQATT, CDR2 SNEGSKA (reference sequence). Trimming cost V 7 bases and J 5 bases, with 14 bases left between them. This CDR3 spans 12 amino acids.